One sample yielded the 29 T cell receptor beta chains listed below, sequenced in a study of technical replicates of blood from a few donors. The data were produced by immunoSEQ multiplex PCR, yet TCRdb's version contains in-frame clones alone and is incomplete. This table has about 79,000 clones, 91% appearing once. Input material: T cells isolated from PBMCs. The receptor set was obtained from a human donor in good health. Some clones in this sample may be carry-over from other donors' samples.

The chain couples TRBV4-1 to TRBJ2-7; 7 bases map to TRBD2. The V gene end was trimmed by 3 bases and the J gene end by 3 bases; junction bases not matched to a gene: 5. The CDR3 has 14 residues. Germline CDR1 is MGHRA and CDR2 is YSYEKL. CDR3 loop: CASSQKAGFYEQYF. DNA for the CDR3: TGCGCCAGCAGCCAGAAAGCGGGGTTCTACGAGCAGTACTTC.

The rearrangement uses TRBV6-5 and TRBJ2-5; D gene uncertain. V gave up 0 bases and J gave up 0 bases, with 8 bases separating them. The CDR3 loop spans 15 amino acids. Germline CDR1 is MNHEY and CDR2 is SVGAGI. Here the CDR3 reads CASSYSIHYQETQYF. CDR3 nucleotides: TGTGCCAGCAGTTACTCGATCCACTACCAAGAGACCCAGTACTTC.

The chain has TRBV27 and TRBJ2-7; 11 nucleotides agree with TRBD2. V lost 5 bases, J lost 3 bases, and 3 bases stayed unmatched. The CDR3 runs to 14 residues. Germline-derived CDR1 and CDR2 are MNHEY and SMNVEV (reference sequence). The CDR3 DNA reads as TGTGCCAGCAGTGTCCTAGCGGGAGGCTACGAGCAGTACTTC. This sequence encodes CASSVLAGGYEQYF.

CDR3 sequence reads: CASSFRGGGELFF. Here the CDR3 DNA reads TGTGCCAGCAGTTTCAGGGGTGGCGGGGAGCTGTTTTTT. This sequence joins TRBV27 and TRBJ2-2; D possibly corresponds to TRBD1 (6 bases). Trimming left V 3 bases short and J 7 bases short, with 9 bases between. CDR1 and CDR2 (germline): MNHEY, SMNVEV (reference sequence). This CDR3 is 13 amino acids long.

The chain recombines TRBV28 with TRBJ2-2; 7 nucleotides match TRBD1. Looked up from germline, CDR1 is MDHEN and CDR2 is SYDVKM. CDR3 size: 16 residues. Trimming took 5 bases from V and 2 from J; bases not matched to a gene: 8. The CDR3 protein is CASSTPGQFNTGELFF. CDR3 in DNA: TGTGCCAGCAGTACACCGGGACAGTTCAACACCGGGGAGCTGTTTTTT.

This chain links TRBV28 with TRBJ1-2; weak D call: TRBD1 (6 bases). Germline V gene sequence: CDR1 MDHEN, CDR2 SYDVKM. V was trimmed by 5 bases and J by 2 bases, leaving 15 bases between them. The CDR3 is made up of 15 amino acids. CDR3: CASSLRGGGNYGYTF. The CDR3 region has the DNA TGTGCCAGCAGTCTCCGAGGGGGGGGGAACTATGGCTACACCTTC.

The chain carries TRBV7-3 and TRBJ2-5; the match to TRBD2 covers 9 bases. CDR1 SGHTA and CDR2 FQGTGA come from the germline V gene. The CDR3 spans 17 residues. V shed 1 base and J 5 bases; nucleotides not matched to a gene: 11. CDR3 DNA sequence: TGTGCCAGCAGCTTAATGGGCGGGAGGGCCGGGGATGAGACCCAGTACTTC. Translation: CASSLMGGRAGDETQYF.

The V call is TRBV6-5, the J call TRBJ2-7; weak D call: TRBD1 (5 bases). The germline CDR1 and CDR2 sequences are MNHEY and SVGAGI. CDR3 length equals 15 residues. The germline V and J ends were trimmed by 6 bases and 4 bases, with 19 bases remaining between them. The CDR3 protein is CASSRERGMDYEQYF. For the CDR3, the DNA is TGTGCCAGCAGCAGGGAAAGGGGTATGGATTACGAGCAGTACTTC.

The chain is built from TRBV29-1 and TRBJ2-7; D ambiguous. Trimming stripped 0 bases from V and 9 bases from J, with 9 bases between. The CDR3 loop spans 11 amino acids. The germline gives CDR1 SQVTM, CDR2 ANQGSEA. The CDR3 DNA is TGCAGCGTTGAAGAGGTCGGTTTGCAGTACTTC. It specifies CSVEEVGLQYF.

This clone was recorded once. V gene TRBV5-6 combines with J gene TRBJ2-7; the D gene is possibly TRBD1 (5 bases). The CDR3 totals 14 residues. Trimming took off 4 bases at V and 2 bases at J, with 13 bases between the two ends. Germline values: CDR1 SGHDT, CDR2 YYEEEE. The CDR3 DNA reads as TGTGCCAGCAGCCCGATGGGGCCGCCCTACGAGCAGTACTTC. It encodes CASSPMGPPYEQYF.

The chain uses TRBV6-5 and TRBJ2-7; D not resolved. The CDR3 is 13 residues long. The germline V gene has CDR1 MNHEY and CDR2 SVGAGI. Trimming cost V 5 bases and J 4 bases, with 12 bases left between them. The CDR3 loop is CASSARSLYEQYF. CDR3 nucleotides: TGTGCCAGCAGTGCGCGTTCGTTGTACGAGCAGTACTTC.

The chain carries TRBV6-4 and TRBJ2-2; 7 positions match TRBD1. V shed 6 bases and J 1 base; nucleotides not matched to a gene: 11. The CDR3 has 17 amino acids. CDR1 is MRHNA, CDR2 SNTAGT, per germline. The CDR3 loop reads CASSSYSGTVNTGELFF. The CDR3 DNA reads as TGTGCCAGCAGCTCCTACTCCGGGACAGTGAACACCGGGGAGCTGTTTTTT.

On this clone itself: Other DNA sequences from this sample encode an identical CDR3 as well. The gene calls are TRBV9 and TRBJ2-7, with 12 nucleotides matching TRBD2. The V and J ends lost 3 bases and 4 bases, in that order; junction bases with no gene match: 2. Germline-derived CDR1 and CDR2 are SGDLS and YYNGEE. This CDR3 is 14 amino acids long. CDR3 region: CASSGTSGNYEQYF. In DNA form, the CDR3 reads TGTGCCAGCAGCGGGACTAGCGGGAATTACGAGCAGTACTTC.

The chain carries TRBV19 and TRBJ1-2; D remains unclear. V was shortened by 3 bases and J by 8 bases, with 7 bases between the two germline ends. The CDR3 sequence is 11 residues long. Germline V lookup: CDR1 LNHDA, CDR2 SQIVND (reference sequence). The CDR3 here is CASSIGEGYTF. In DNA, the CDR3 is TGTGCCAGTAGTATTGGGGAGGGCTACACCTTC.

The chain carries TRBV7-6 and TRBJ1-1; 9 bases fit TRBD1. CDR3 length: 16 residues. Germline loops: CDR1 SGHVS, CDR2 FNYEAQ. Trimming at V came to 0 bases and at J to 5 bases, leaving 7 bases not matched to a gene. CDR3 residues: CASSLAGQGKRTEAFF. The CDR3 DNA sequence: TGTGCCAGCAGCTTAGCGGGACAGGGAAAGAGGACTGAAGCTTTCTTT.

The rearrangement links TRBV27 to TRBJ1-4; D gene ambiguous. V was cut by 5 bases and J by 3 bases, with 16 bases left in between. The germline CDR1 and CDR2 sequences are MNHEY and SMNVEV (reference sequence). The CDR3 is 16 residues long. The CDR3 loop is CASSMVGEGANEKLFF. As DNA, the CDR3 is TGTGCCAGCAGTATGGTTGGAGAGGGCGCTAATGAAAAACTGTTTTTT.

The chain links TRBV28 to TRBJ2-3; D remains ambiguous. Germline V lookup: CDR1 MDHEN, CDR2 SYDVKM. Trimming pared 5 bases from V and 6 bases from J, leaving 18 bases between. The CDR3 totals 15 residues. The CDR3 loop is CASSERIPPSDTQYF. CDR3 nucleotide sequence: TGTGCCAGCAGTGAGAGGATCCCCCCTTCCGATACGCAGTATTTT. Full variable domain (missing parts from reference TRBV28 and TRBJ2-3): DVKVTQSSRYLVKRTGEKVFLECVQDMDHENMFWYRQDPGLGLRLIYFSYDVKMKEKGDIPEGYSVSREKKERFSLILESASTNQTSMYLCASSERIPPSDTQYFGPGTRLTVL.

This chain connects TRBV29-1 to TRBJ2-1; 10 positions match TRBD2. Germline loops: CDR1 SQVTM, CDR2 ANQGSEA. V trimming: 2 bases; J trimming: 5 bases; junction bases outside the gene matches: 12. This CDR3 spans 17 amino acids. The CDR3 loop is CSVELAGVFYNNNEQFF. The DNA of the CDR3 is TGCAGCGTTGAACTAGCGGGAGTTTTCTACAACAACAATGAGCAGTTCTTC.

This sequence joins TRBV5-5 and TRBJ2-7, with 11 nucleotides matching TRBD2. Germline V lookup: CDR1 SGHKS, CDR2 YYEKEE (reference sequence). V lost 5 bases to trimming and J lost 0 bases; unmatched junction nucleotides: 10. The CDR3 is 17 residues long. CDR3 DNA: TGTGCCAGCAGTCTAGCGGGAGGCGCTCTTTCCTCCTACGAGCAGTACTTC. Amino acid sequence: CASSLAGGALSSYEQYF.

This clone was recorded only once. The rearrangement links TRBV6-5 to TRBJ1-1; D is possibly TRBD1 (5 bases). Trimming stripped 6 bases from V and 0 bases from J, with 8 bases between. The CDR3 consists of 13 residues. The germline CDR1 and CDR2 sequences are MNHEY and SVGAGI. The CDR3 nucleotides read TGTGCCAGCAGGCGACAGTTGAACACTGAAGCTTTCTTT. Translation gives CASRRQLNTEAFF.

The V gene is TRBV4-1, the J gene TRBJ2-1; TRBD2 matches at 11 bases. V trimming: 4 bases; J trimming: 7 bases; junction bases outside the gene matches: 15. From germline, CDR1 is MGHRA and CDR2 YSYEKL. The CDR3 loop spans 18 amino acids. The CDR3: CASSPPRALAGEKNEQFF. CDR3 in DNA: TGCGCCAGCAGCCCGCCCCGTGCACTAGCGGGAGAGAAGAATGAGCAGTTCTTC.

This chain joins TRBV27 and TRBJ2-2, with TRBD1 matching over 8 bases. Trimming cost V 3 bases and J 1 base; bases outside gene matches: 1. The CDR3 is 15 residues long. Germline V lookup: CDR1 MNHEY, CDR2 SMNVEV (reference sequence). The CDR3 DNA reads as TGTGCCAGCAGTTTTGGGACAGGGAACACCGGGGAGCTGTTTTTT. Translating gives CASSFGTGNTGELFF.

The genes are TRBV27 and TRBJ2-7; D remains ambiguous. Germline CDR1 and CDR2: MNHEY and SMNVEV (reference sequence). V was shortened by 3 bases and J by 4 bases, with 4 bases between the two germline ends. The CDR3 spans 11 residues. The CDR3 reads CASSLSYEQYF. In DNA form, the CDR3 reads TGTGCCAGCAGTTTGTCGTACGAGCAGTACTTC.

The CDR3 loop reads CASSLRETIRREQYF. The CDR3 nucleotides read TGTGCCAGCAGCTTAAGGGAGACTATTCGGAGGGAGCAGTACTTC. The rearrangement uses TRBV5-6 and TRBJ2-7; weak D call: TRBD2 (5 bases). This CDR3 is built from 15 residues. Germline V gene data show CDR1 as SGHDT and CDR2 as YYEEEE. Trimming took 2 bases from V and 7 from J, leaving 19 bases between them.

With regard to this clone: The same CDR3 also results from other DNA sequences found in this sample. The V call is TRBV7-9, the J call TRBJ2-7; TRBD2 aligns across 9 bases. The CDR3 totals 14 residues. CDR1 is SEHNR and CDR2 is FQNEAQ in the germline V gene (reference sequence). With 3 bases clipped from V and 3 bases from J, the junction kept 3 bases outside the gene matches. DNA of the CDR3: TGTGCCAGCAGCTTGGGACTAGCTGGCTACGAGCAGTACTTC. This sequence encodes CASSLGLAGYEQYF. Full variable domain (outside the CDR3, taken from reference TRBV7-9 and TRBJ2-7): DTGVSQNPRHKITKRGQNVTFRCDPISEHNRLYWYRQTLGQGPEFLTYFQNEAQLEKSRLLSDRFSAERPKGSFSTLEIQRTEQGDSAMYLCASSLGLAGYEQYFGPGTRLTVT.

The rearrangement uses TRBV7-9 and TRBJ1-5, with D possibly being TRBD1 (5 bases). Trimming took 4 bases from V and 0 from J, leaving 10 bases between them. Germline lookup yields CDR1 SEHNR and CDR2 FQNEAQ (reference sequence). The CDR3 is made up of 15 amino acids. CDR3 DNA sequence: TGTGCCAGCAGCTGGGGCAGTCATAGCAATCAGCCCCAGCATTTT. Amino acid sequence: CASSWGSHSNQPQHF.

The CDR3 loop reads CASSLLAGGPDTQYF. The CDR3, as DNA: TGTGCCAGCAGCTTACTAGCGGGAGGACCAGATACGCAGTATTTT. The rearrangement uses TRBV11-2 and TRBJ2-3; 11 nucleotides agree with TRBD2. The CDR3 loop spans 15 amino acids. The V gene's germline CDR1 is SGHAT and CDR2 FQNNGV. Trimming took 2 bases from V and 4 from J; bases not matched to a gene: 2.

This clone occurred a few times. DNA for the CDR3: TGTGCCAGCAGCGTAGGTGGGGGCGCTGGCAATGAGCAGTTCTTC. Protein sequence: CASSVGGGAGNEQFF. The chain carries TRBV9 and TRBJ2-1; D is perhaps TRBD1 (6 bases). The germline V and J ends were trimmed by 0 bases and 6 bases, with 13 bases remaining between them. The CDR3 loop spans 15 amino acids. CDR1 is SGDLS, CDR2 YYNGEE, per germline.

This clone was recorded a few times. This CDR3 reads CASSRGGLVISGNTIYF. The CDR3 DNA sequence: TGCGCCAGCAGCCGGGGAGGGCTGGTTATTAGTGGAAACACCATATATTTT. The chain uses TRBV4-1 and TRBJ1-3; unclear D gene. Germline values: CDR1 MGHRA, CDR2 YSYEKL. The germline V and J ends were trimmed by 4 bases and 3 bases, with 19 bases remaining between them. The CDR3 consists of 17 residues.